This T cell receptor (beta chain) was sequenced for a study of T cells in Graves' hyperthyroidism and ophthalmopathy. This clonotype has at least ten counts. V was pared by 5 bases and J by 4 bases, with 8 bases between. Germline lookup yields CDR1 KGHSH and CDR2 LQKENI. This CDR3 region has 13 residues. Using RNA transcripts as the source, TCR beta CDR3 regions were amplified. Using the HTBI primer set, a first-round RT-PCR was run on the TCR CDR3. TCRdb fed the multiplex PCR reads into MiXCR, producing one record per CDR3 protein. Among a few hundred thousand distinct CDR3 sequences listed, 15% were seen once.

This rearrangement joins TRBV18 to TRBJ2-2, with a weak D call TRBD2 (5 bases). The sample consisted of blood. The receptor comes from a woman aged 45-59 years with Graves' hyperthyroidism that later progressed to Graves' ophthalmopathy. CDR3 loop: CASSSEATGELFF. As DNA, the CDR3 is TGTGCCAGCTCATCGGAGGCCACCGGGGAGCTGTTTTTT.